These 15 T cell receptor beta chains were sequenced from one sample in a study of cytomegalovirus exposure and HLA in healthy donors. Vbeta (60) and Jbeta (13) primers were used in the PCR. Repertoires were generated with immunoSEQ multiplex PCR, while TCRdb's copy carries only in-frame clones and drops some. This table holds roughly 140,000 clones, about 80% found once. The sample was PBMCs. These receptors all come from a male donor in good health and CMV-seronegative.

This clone was seen once. This chain joins TRBV28 and TRBJ2-7; TRBD1 matches at 10 bases. The CDR3 spans 15 residues. In germline, CDR1 is MDHEN, CDR2 SYDVKM. V lost 6 bases to trimming and J lost 0 bases; unmatched junction nucleotides: 5. The CDR3: CASRGQGKASYEQYF. DNA for the CDR3: TGTGCCAGCAGGGGACAGGGGAAGGCCTCCTACGAGCAGTACTTC.

This clone was seen a single time. This sequence joins TRBV11-3 and TRBJ1-1, with no clear D. V was shortened by 0 bases and J by 2 bases, with 7 bases between the two germline ends. The CDR3 has 14 amino acids. Germline V gene data show CDR1 as SGHNT and CDR2 as YENEEA. CDR3 region: CASSLDSANTEAFF. The CDR3 DNA follows: TGTGCCAGCAGCTTAGACAGCGCAAACACTGAAGCTTTCTTT.

CDR3 sequence reads: CASSRDTSPLHF. The DNA for the CDR3 is TGTGCCAGCAGCCGGGACACTTCACCCCTCCACTTT. The chain has TRBV7-2 and TRBJ1-6; D possibly corresponds to TRBD1 (6 bases). V was clipped by 5 bases and J by 9 bases, with 8 bases between them. Per germline, CDR1 SGHTA and CDR2 FQGNSA. This CDR3 spans 12 amino acids.

The sample holds one count of this clone. The rearrangement uses TRBV7-8 and TRBJ2-7, with TRBD1 matching over 7 bases. CDR3 length equals 13 residues. Germline trimming cut 5 bases from V and 7 bases from J; bases unmatched to any gene: 8. The germline V gene encodes CDR1 SGHVS and CDR2 FQNEAQ. The DNA for the CDR3 is TGTGCCAGCAGCAACCGACAGGGACGAGAGCAGTACTTC. Its translation: CASSNRQGREQYF.

The chain couples TRBV27 to TRBJ1-2, with TRBD1 matching over 8 bases. From germline, CDR1 is MNHEY and CDR2 SMNVEV (reference sequence). Trimming took 6 bases from V and 8 from J; bases not matched to a gene: 14. This CDR3 has 15 residues. The CDR3 spells CASSSIDSGGRGYTF. The CDR3, as DNA: TGTGCCAGCAGCTCCATAGACTCAGGGGGCCGGGGCTACACCTTC.

About this clone itself: One end of the junction fails to match germline, which may point to a read error. The chain employs TRBV2 and TRBJ1-2; 7 nucleotides align to TRBD1. CDR1 and CDR2 from the germline V gene are SNHLY and FYNNEI. The CDR3 loop spans 14 amino acids. CDR3 in DNA: TGTGCCAGCACTGAACTGGCAGGGGGGTATGGCTACACCTTC. Translation: CASTELAGGYGYTF. The variable domain in full, completed from reference TRBV2 and TRBJ1-2, reads EPEVTQTPSHQVTQMGQEVILRCVPISNHLYFYWYRQILGQKVEFLVSFYNNEISEKSEIFDDQFSVERPDGSNFTLKIRSTKLEDSAMYFCASTELAGGYGYTFGSGTRLTVV.

This clone was seen a few times. This chain links TRBV7-9 with TRBJ1-6; D unresolved. The CDR3 runs 12 residues. Germline CDR1 reads SEHNR; CDR2 reads FQNEAQ (reference sequence). V was shortened by 2 bases and J by 13 bases, with 9 bases between the two germline ends. The CDR3 here is CASSLNQAPLHF. CDR3 coding DNA: TGTGCCAGCAGCTTAAACCAGGCGCCCCTCCACTTT.

The chain joins TRBV27 to TRBJ1-3, with 9 bases identical to TRBD1. The CDR3 extends over 17 amino acids. The germline CDR1 and CDR2 sequences are MNHEY and SMNVEV (reference sequence). V shed 5 bases, J shed 3 bases, and the junction held 11 bases outside the gene matches. The CDR3 nucleotides read TGTGCCAGCAGTCCCCGGACAGGGGCTCTAGGTGGAAACACCATATATTTT. Translating it yields CASSPRTGALGGNTIYF.

The chain combines TRBV20-1 with TRBJ1-2, with no clear D. V lost 5 bases to trimming and J lost 4 bases, with 5 bases between them. From germline, CDR1 is DFQATT and CDR2 SNEGSKA (reference sequence). The CDR3 has 10 amino acids. The chain's CDR3 is CSARGYGYTF. Here the CDR3 DNA reads TGCAGTGCTCGGGGCTATGGCTACACCTTC.

V is TRBV5-1 and J is TRBJ1-4; TRBD1 matches at 10 bases. V dropped 4 bases and J dropped 8; count of bases not matched to a gene: 14. Per the germline V gene, CDR1 is SGHRS and CDR2 is YFSETQ. The CDR3 loop spans 17 amino acids. CDR3 sequence (DNA): TGCGCCAGCAGCCCGCCCGAGTGGGACAGGGGCGGGGAAAAACTGTTTTTT. Translated: CASSPPEWDRGGEKLFF. Supplemented by reference TRBV5-1 and TRBJ1-4, the full variable domain reads KAGVTQTPRYLIKTRGQQVTLSCSPISGHRSVSWYQQTPGQGLQFLFEYFSETQRNKGNFPGRFSGRQFSNSRSEMNVSTLELGDSALYLCASSPPEWDRGGEKLFFGSGTQLSVL.

V usage is TRBV30 and J usage is TRBJ1-4; tentative D call: TRBD1 (6 bases). CDR1 is GTSNPN and CDR2 is SVGIG in the germline V gene (reference sequence). The CDR3 is made up of 12 amino acids. Trimming cost V 2 bases and J 8 bases, with 9 bases left between them. DNA of the CDR3: TGTGCCTGGAGTACAGGGAGAGAAAAACTGTTTTTT. This sequence encodes CAWSTGREKLFF.

The chain combines TRBV5-1 with TRBJ2-5, with a possible D match to TRBD2 (5 bases). The V gene lost 0 bases and the J gene lost 4 bases, with 16 bases spanning the gap. Germline CDR1 is SGHRS and CDR2 is YFSETQ. The CDR3 spans 16 residues. Written as DNA, the CDR3 is TGCGCCAGCAGCTTGGACTGGGCCAGAGGAGGAGAGACCCAGTACTTC. It encodes CASSLDWARGGETQYF. Combining the CDR3 with reference TRBV5-1 and TRBJ2-5 gives the whole variable domain KAGVTQTPRYLIKTRGQQVTLSCSPISGHRSVSWYQQTPGQGLQFLFEYFSETQRNKGNFPGRFSGRQFSNSRSEMNVSTLELGDSALYLCASSLDWARGGETQYFGPGTRLLVL.

The chain uses TRBV6-6 and TRBJ2-7, with D maybe TRBD2 (5 bases). Trimming pared 7 bases from V and 9 bases from J, leaving 19 bases between. CDR3 size: 13 residues. Germline V gene data show CDR1 as MNHNY and CDR2 as SVGAGI (reference sequence). CDR3 DNA sequence: TGTGCCAGCACCGAAGGGAGCGGAGCAGCGCAGTACTTC. Encoded protein: CASTEGSGAAQYF.

V gene TRBV5-1 combines with J gene TRBJ2-2, with 8 bases identical to TRBD1. The V segment lost 0 bases and the J segment 7 bases; nucleotides outside the gene matches: 5. Germline V gene data show CDR1 as SGHRS and CDR2 as YFSETQ. This CDR3 spans 15 amino acids. The CDR3 DNA reads as TGCGCCAGCAGCTTGGATCAGGGGGCCTTCGGGGAGCTGTTTTTT. Amino acid sequence: CASSLDQGAFGELFF.

This clone was observed once. The chain joins TRBV28 to TRBJ2-3, with D unclear. V was pared by 5 bases and J by 9 bases, with 12 bases between. Germline V gene sequence: CDR1 MDHEN, CDR2 SYDVKM. The CDR3 totals 12 residues. In DNA form, the CDR3 reads TGTGCCAGCAGTCCCCTCTTCGGGACGCAGTATTTT. Translation: CASSPLFGTQYF.